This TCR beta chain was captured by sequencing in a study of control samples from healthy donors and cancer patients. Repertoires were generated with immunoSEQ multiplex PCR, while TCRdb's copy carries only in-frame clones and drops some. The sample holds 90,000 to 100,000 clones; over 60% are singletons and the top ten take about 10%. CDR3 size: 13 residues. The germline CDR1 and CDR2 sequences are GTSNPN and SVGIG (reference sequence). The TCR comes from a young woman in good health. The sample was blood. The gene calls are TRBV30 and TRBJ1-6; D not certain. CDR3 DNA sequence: TGTGCTTATTCGGACCGGTATAATTCACCCCTCCACTTT. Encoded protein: CAYSDRYNSPLHF.